Listed below are T cell receptor beta chains from one sample, sequenced in a study of OX40 agonist ivuxolimab in advanced cancers. Only in-frame clones appear in the TCRdb table, and some are missing; sequencing was by immunoSEQ multiplex PCR. The sample shows about 61,000 clones, about 89% of them seen only once. Sequences were derived from CD4+ or CD8+ T cells sorted from blood, sampled in a trial of the OX40 agonist ivuxolimab. These receptors were obtained from an adult with an advanced solid tumor such as melanoma, head and neck, liver or kidney cancer. Both conserved end residues are part of each CDR3. The order of the fields is clone size, J gene, D gene, V gene, CDR3 protein, CDR3 DNA. D genes are given only for firm matches. Clone size is shown for a subset of rows, as once, few, many or a class of expanded clone.

abundance: .
j_gene: TRBJ2-7
d_gene: TRBD1
v_gene: TRBV4-1
CDR3aa: CASSPGQGGYEQYF
CDR3nt: TGCGCCAGCAGCCCGGGACAGGGGGGATACGAGCAGTACTTC

abundance: .
j_gene: TRBJ1-2
d_gene: .
v_gene: TRBV5-8
CDR3aa: CASSPRGSAYGYTF
CDR3nt: TGTGCCAGCAGCCCGCGTGGGTCCGCTTATGGCTACACCTTC

abundance: once
j_gene: TRBJ2-5
d_gene: TRBD2
v_gene: TRBV27
CDR3aa: CASSSIMTSGYQETQYF
CDR3nt: TGTGCCAGCAGTTCCATAATGACTAGCGGGTACCAAGAGACCCAGTACTTC

abundance: .
j_gene: TRBJ2-2
d_gene: .
v_gene: TRBV4-1
CDR3aa: CASSRVETTGELFF
CDR3nt: TGCGCCAGCAGCCGAGTCGAGACCACCGGGGAGCTGTTTTTT

abundance: .
j_gene: TRBJ2-5
d_gene: TRBD2
v_gene: TRBV28
CDR3aa: CASSFLAGGETQYF
CDR3nt: TGTGCCAGCAGTTTCCTAGCGGGGGGGGAGACCCAGTACTTC

abundance: .
j_gene: TRBJ1-2
d_gene: .
v_gene: TRBV27
CDR3aa: CASSLTRDYGYTF
CDR3nt: TGTGCCAGCAGTTTAACCAGGGACTATGGCTACACCTTC

abundance: .
j_gene: TRBJ2-7
d_gene: TRBD1
v_gene: TRBV27
CDR3aa: CASTFSGGQGAYEQYF
CDR3nt: TGTGCCAGCACCTTCAGCGGCGGACAGGGGGCCTACGAGCAGTACTTC

abundance: few
j_gene: TRBJ1-5
d_gene: .
v_gene: TRBV27
CDR3aa: CASSSKVGQPQHF
CDR3nt: TGTGCCAGCAGTTCCAAGGTTGGTCAGCCCCAGCATTTT

abundance: .
j_gene: TRBJ2-3
d_gene: TRBD2
v_gene: TRBV4-2
CDR3aa: CASSQASGGITDTQYF
CDR3nt: TGTGCCAGCAGCCAAGCTAGCGGGGGGATCACAGATACGCAGTATTTT

abundance: .
j_gene: TRBJ2-2
d_gene: TRBD1
v_gene: TRBV6-1
CDR3aa: CASRRTGGYTGELFF
CDR3nt: TGTGCCAGCAGGCGGACAGGGGGCTACACCGGGGAGCTGTTTTTT

abundance: once
j_gene: TRBJ1-5
d_gene: .
v_gene: TRBV19
CDR3aa: CASSTNRDASQPQHF
CDR3nt: TGTGCCAGTAGTACCAACAGGGATGCAAGTCAGCCCCAGCATTTT

abundance: .
j_gene: TRBJ2-2
d_gene: .
v_gene: TRBV6-5
CDR3aa: CASSYRGNTGELFF
CDR3nt: TGTGCCAGCAGTTACCGGGGGAACACCGGGGAGCTGTTTTTT

abundance: .
j_gene: TRBJ1-2
d_gene: .
v_gene: TRBV7-9
CDR3aa: CASSLFPGWYGYTF
CDR3nt: TGTGCCAGCAGCTTATTTCCGGGATGGTATGGCTACACCTTC

abundance: .
j_gene: TRBJ1-2
d_gene: .
v_gene: TRBV11-1
CDR3aa: CASSLGGQPDGYTF
CDR3nt: TGTGCCAGCAGCTTAGGAGGACAGCCAGATGGCTACACCTTC

abundance: .
j_gene: TRBJ1-2
d_gene: TRBD1
v_gene: TRBV5-5
CDR3aa: CASSLTGVYGYTF
CDR3nt: TGTGCCAGCAGCTTGACAGGGGTCTATGGCTACACCTTC

abundance: .
j_gene: TRBJ2-1
d_gene: .
v_gene: TRBV10-3
CDR3aa: CAINGGGLETYNEQFF
CDR3nt: TGTGCCATCAATGGGGGCGGGTTGGAGACCTACAATGAGCAGTTCTTC

abundance: .
j_gene: TRBJ1-2
d_gene: TRBD1
v_gene: TRBV6-5
CDR3aa: CASSYLGQEGGYTF
CDR3nt: TGTGCCAGCAGTTACCTCGGACAGGAGGGCGGCTACACCTTC

abundance: .
j_gene: TRBJ2-2
d_gene: .
v_gene: TRBV7-8
CDR3aa: CASSLEGGRTGELFF
CDR3nt: TGTGCCAGCAGCTTAGAGGGGGGGCGCACCGGGGAGCTGTTTTTT

abundance: .
j_gene: TRBJ2-7
d_gene: .
v_gene: TRBV5-6
CDR3aa: CASSPFGGSYEQYF
CDR3nt: TGTGCCAGCAGCCCCTTCGGGGGCTCCTACGAGCAGTACTTC

abundance: .
j_gene: TRBJ2-7
d_gene: .
v_gene: TRBV15
CDR3aa: CATSRVREYEQYF
CDR3nt: TGTGCCACCAGCAGGGTTAGGGAATACGAGCAGTACTTC

abundance: .
j_gene: TRBJ2-1
d_gene: TRBD1
v_gene: TRBV11-2
CDR3aa: CASSSLTGGNEQFF
CDR3nt: TGTGCCAGCAGCTCCCTGACAGGGGGCAATGAGCAGTTCTTC

abundance: .
j_gene: TRBJ1-5
d_gene: .
v_gene: TRBV19
CDR3aa: CASSIRDHNQPQHF
CDR3nt: TGTGCCAGTAGTATCCGGGACCACAATCAGCCCCAGCATTTT

abundance: .
j_gene: TRBJ1-3
d_gene: .
v_gene: TRBV7-6
CDR3aa: CASSLGGVNSGNTIYF
CDR3nt: TGTGCCAGCAGCTTAGGGGGGGTTAACTCTGGAAACACCATATATTTT

abundance: .
j_gene: TRBJ1-4
d_gene: .
v_gene: TRBV7-8
CDR3aa: CASSAGLNNEKLFF
CDR3nt: TGTGCCAGCAGCGCGGGACTCAATAATGAAAAACTGTTTTTT

abundance: .
j_gene: TRBJ1-1
d_gene: .
v_gene: TRBV11-3
CDR3aa: CASSLAGPNTEAFF
CDR3nt: TGTGCCAGCAGCCTCGCGGGGCCGAACACTGAAGCTTTCTTT

abundance: .
j_gene: TRBJ1-2
d_gene: .
v_gene: TRBV7-8
CDR3aa: CASSLAGGNYGYTF
CDR3nt: TGTGCCAGCAGCTTAGCCGGCGGAAACTATGGCTACACCTTC

abundance: .
j_gene: TRBJ1-2
d_gene: TRBD1
v_gene: TRBV5-1
CDR3aa: CASSLDRDGYTF
CDR3nt: TGCGCCAGCAGCTTAGACAGGGATGGCTACACCTTC

abundance: .
j_gene: TRBJ1-1
d_gene: .
v_gene: TRBV6-5
CDR3aa: CASSQVWVMNTEAFF
CDR3nt: TGTGCCAGCAGTCAAGTATGGGTCATGAACACTGAAGCTTTCTTT

abundance: .
j_gene: TRBJ2-2
d_gene: TRBD1
v_gene: TRBV11-2
CDR3aa: CASSLDRGWTGELFF
CDR3nt: TGTGCCAGCAGCTTAGACAGGGGGTGGACCGGGGAGCTGTTTTTT

abundance: .
j_gene: TRBJ1-4
d_gene: .
v_gene: TRBV2
CDR3aa: CASRTGSGEKLFF
CDR3nt: TGTGCCAGCAGAACAGGGTCAGGTGAAAAACTGTTTTTT

abundance: .
j_gene: TRBJ2-7
d_gene: .
v_gene: TRBV27
CDR3aa: CASSPAPDFSYEQYF
CDR3nt: TGTGCCAGCAGTCCCGCCCCGGACTTCTCCTACGAGCAGTACTTC

abundance: once
j_gene: TRBJ1-1
d_gene: .
v_gene: TRBV27
CDR3aa: CASSLLSPMGSTEAFF
CDR3nt: TGTGCCAGCAGTTTATTGTCGCCCATGGGAAGCACTGAAGCTTTCTTT

abundance: .
j_gene: TRBJ1-2
d_gene: TRBD1
v_gene: TRBV7-8
CDR3aa: CASSTGQGDYGYTF
CDR3nt: TGTGCCAGCAGCACGGGACAGGGCGACTATGGCTACACCTTC

abundance: once
j_gene: TRBJ2-3
d_gene: .
v_gene: TRBV18
CDR3aa: CASSPLPRATRSTDTQYF
CDR3nt: TGTGCCAGCTCACCCCTCCCCAGGGCTACACGAAGCACAGATACGCAGTATTTT

abundance: .
j_gene: TRBJ2-1
d_gene: .
v_gene: TRBV11-2
CDR3aa: CASSLVRSGYNEQFF
CDR3nt: TGTGCCAGCAGCTTAGTGCGGTCCGGATACAATGAGCAGTTCTTC

abundance: .
j_gene: TRBJ1-1
d_gene: .
v_gene: TRBV9
CDR3aa: CASSPTEAFF
CDR3nt: TGTGCCAGCAGCCCAACTGAAGCTTTCTTT

abundance: medium-sized
j_gene: TRBJ1-6
d_gene: TRBD1
v_gene: TRBV2
CDR3aa: CAVRQGGVVSPLHF
CDR3nt: TGTGCCGTTCGCCAGGGGGGCGTAGTTTCACCCCTCCACTTT

abundance: .
j_gene: TRBJ1-1
d_gene: TRBD1
v_gene: TRBV5-7
CDR3aa: CASSLDRGPVGAEAFF
CDR3nt: TGTGCCAGCAGCTTGGACAGGGGGCCCGTGGGGGCTGAAGCTTTCTTT

abundance: .
j_gene: TRBJ2-7
d_gene: .
v_gene: TRBV19
CDR3aa: CASSISPSKLQPSYEQYF
CDR3nt: TGTGCCAGTAGTATATCCCCCTCGAAGCTGCAACCCTCCTACGAGCAGTACTTC

abundance: .
j_gene: TRBJ1-5
d_gene: .
v_gene: TRBV5-6
CDR3aa: CASSAQEENSNQPQHF
CDR3nt: TGTGCCAGCAGCGCACAGGAGGAGAATAGCAATCAGCCCCAGCATTTT